The rows below give T cell receptor beta chains drawn from one sample of a study of Graves' ophthalmopathy and Graves' hyperthyroidism. A single record per CDR3 protein comes from TCRdb applying MiXCR to the multiplex PCR reads. The table includes approximately 45,000 distinct CDR3 sequences, over 45% detected once. The sequencing input was peripheral blood. The receptors were gathered from an adult man with Graves' ophthalmopathy. CDR3s include the opening cysteine and the closing phenylalanine or tryptophan. The D gene is left open where the match is weak. Clone sizes are given selectively: once, few, many, or a class where the clone is expanded.

clone_size d_call cdr3_length j_call v_call cdr3_aa cdr3_nt
many TRBD1 15 TRBJ2-2 TRBV9 CASSVSDRATGELFF TGTGCCAGCAGCGTGAGCGACAGGGCGACCGGGGAGCTGTTTTTT
many TRBD1 14 TRBJ2-1 TRBV3-1 CASSQGQGRGEQFF TGTGCCAGCAGCCAAGGACAGGGCAGGGGTGAGCAGTTCTTC
once TRBD2 15 TRBJ2-3 TRBV2 CASSDGTSGTDTQYF TGTGCCAGCAGTGACGGGACTAGCGGGACAGATACGCAGTATTTT
NA NA 14 TRBJ2-7 TRBV5-1 CASSFGQGGGEQYF TGCGCCAGCAGCTTTGGGCAGGGAGGTGGCGAGCAGTACTTC
NA TRBD1 14 TRBJ2-7 TRBV12-3/TRBV12-4 CAGSPNRGGYEQYF TGTGCCGGCAGTCCCAACAGGGGCGGCTACGAACAGTACTTC
few NA 13 TRBJ2-7 TRBV7-9 CASSSRGPYEQYF TGTGCCAGCAGCTCCCGCGGGCCCTACGAGCAGTACTTC
NA NA 15 TRBJ2-1 TRBV19 CASSIMVASYNEQFF TGTGCCAGTAGTATAATGGTGGCGTCTTACAATGAGCAGTTCTTC
many NA 14 TRBJ2-3 TRBV5-8 CASSRDNGADTQYF TGTGCCAGCAGCAGGGACAATGGGGCAGATACGCAGTATTTT
many TRBD1 16 TRBJ2-2 TRBV6-6 CASRAQGARGTGELFF TGTGCCAGCAGGGCCCAGGGGGCGCGGGGCACCGGGGAGCTGTTTTTT
medium-sized NA 14 TRBJ2-1 TRBV7-3 CASSLTSGDNEQFF TGTGCCAGCAGCTTAACTTCAGGGGACAATGAGCAGTTCTTC
NA NA 15 TRBJ2-7 TRBV29-1 CSSRSVGLIIYEQYF TGCAGCAGCCGGTCGGTCGGGCTTATCATCTACGAGCAGTACTTC
NA TRBD1 17 TRBJ2-3 TRBV20-1 CSARDFSGTGGPDTQYF TGCAGTGCTAGAGACTTTTCCGGGACAGGGGGCCCAGATACGCAGTATTTT
many TRBD1 14 TRBJ1-3 TRBV7-9 CASSWTGDINTIYF TGTGCCAGCAGCTGGACAGGGGATATCAACACCATATATTTT
NA NA 14 TRBJ2-3 TRBV19 CASSIRGSTDTQYF TGTGCCAGTAGTATACGGGGTAGCACAGATACGCAGTATTTT
many TRBD2 14 TRBJ2-7 TRBV19 CASRPGGGEYEQYF TGTGCCAGTAGACCCGGGGGGGGTGAATACGAGCAGTACTTC
many TRBD1 15 TRBJ2-1 TRBV9 CASSVAQGDYNEQFF TGTGCCAGCAGCGTAGCCCAGGGGGATTACAATGAGCAGTTCTTC
many NA 15 TRBJ1-4 TRBV19 CASSIGESTYEKLFF TGTGCCAGTAGTATCGGCGAGTCAACCTATGAAAAACTGTTTTTT
medium-sized TRBD2 14 TRBJ2-2 TRBV29-1 CSVSGTSVAGELFF TGCAGCGTATCCGGGACTAGCGTGGCCGGGGAGCTGTTTTTT
many NA 14 TRBJ2-1 TRBV11-2 CASSLIKNYNEQFF TGTGCCAGCAGCTTGATAAAGAACTACAATGAGCAGTTCTTC
once TRBD1 15 TRBJ2-5 TRBV6-5 CASSYSGTDQETQYF TGTGCCAGCAGTTATTCCGGGACAGACCAAGAGACCCAGTACTTC
once NA 14 TRBJ2-5 TRBV6-5 CASTGTRGSQPQYF TGTGCCAGCACCGGGACGAGAGGTAGTCAGCCCCAGTACTTC
NA TRBD2 16 TRBJ2-1 TRBV27 CASHLKGGSSYNEQFF TGTGCCAGCCATTTGAAGGGCGGGAGCTCCTACAATGAGCAGTTCTTC
NA TRBD1 15 TRBJ1-1 TRBV20-1 CSASSGTGRNTEAFF TGCAGTGCTAGTAGCGGGACAGGGAGGAACACTGAAGCTTTCTTT
once NA 13 TRBJ1-1 TRBV20-1 CSAYQGGGTEVCF TGCAGTGCTTATCAAGGGGGAGGCACTGAAGTTTGCTTT
many TRBD1 13 TRBJ2-5 TRBV24-1 CATRGTGEETQYF TGTGCCACCCGAGGGACAGGGGAAGAGACCCAGTACTTC
many NA 13 TRBJ1-2 TRBV6-2/TRBV6-3 CASSYSGSYGYTF TGTGCCAGCAGTTACTCGGGCAGCTATGGCTACACCTTC
NA NA 13 TRBJ2-7 TRBV20-1 CSARAIKSYEQYF TGCAGTGCACGGGCCATAAAATCCTACGAGCAGTACTTC
NA NA 13 TRBJ2-5 TRBV6-1 CASSVPGEETQYF TGCGCCAGCAGTGTGCCGGGAGAAGAGACCCAGTACTTC
medium-sized NA 12 TRBJ2-7 TRBV20-1 CSATVGSYEQYF TGCAGTGCTACGGTGGGATCCTACGAGCAGTACTTC
few TRBD1 16 TRBJ2-4 TRBV6-6 CASSSGGGVAKNIQYF TGTGCCAGCAGCTCAGGGGGTGGGGTAGCCAAAAACATTCAGTACTTC
medium-sized NA 11 TRBJ2-2 TRBV29-1 CSVVLAGELFF TGCAGCGTTGTTCTCGCCGGGGAGCTGTTTTTT
NA NA 13 TRBJ2-5 TRBV15 CATSRDEWETQYF TGTGCCACCAGCAGAGATGAGTGGGAGACCCAGTACTTC
many NA 15 TRBJ1-1 TRBV28 CASTQYPQGNTEAFF TGTGCCAGTACCCAATACCCCCAGGGGAACACTGAAGCTTTCTTT
NA NA 12 TRBJ2-3 TRBV7-6 CASSLDGYTQYF TGTGCCAGCAGCTTAGACGGATATACGCAGTATTTT
NA NA 11 TRBJ1-1 TRBV20-1 CSATSGTEAFF TGCAGTGCCACATCCGGGACTGAAGCTTTCTTT
NA NA 12 TRBJ1-3 TRBV2 CASDGSGNTIYF TGTGCCAGCGACGGGTCTGGAAACACCATATATTTT
many NA 12 TRBJ2-2 TRBV28 CASSLRFGELFF TGTGCCAGCAGTTTGCGATTCGGGGAGCTGTTTTTT
NA NA 15 TRBJ2-1 TRBV25-1 CASSERGGPRVEQFF TGTGCCAGCAGTGAGAGAGGTGGGCCTAGGGTCGAGCAGTTCTTC
many TRBD1 14 TRBJ2-7 TRBV12-3/TRBV12-4 CASSTRDRSYEQYF TGTGCCAGCAGCACCCGGGACAGGTCTTACGAGCAGTACTTC
medium-sized NA 16 TRBJ1-6 TRBV7-8 CASSLVGRGGNSPLHF TGTGCCAGCAGCTTAGTAGGAAGGGGCGGGAATTCACCCCTCCACTTT
NA TRBD1 14 TRBJ1-1 TRBV2 CASRLGTGVTEAFF TGTGCCAGCAGACTTGGGACAGGGGTTACTGAAGCTTTCTTT
once TRBD2 14 TRBJ2-3 TRBV2 CASQLAGGTDTQYF TGTGCCAGCCAACTAGCGGGGGGCACAGATACGCAGTATTTT
NA TRBD1 15 TRBJ2-3 TRBV19 CARSAPGQGPGTQYF TGTGCCAGAAGTGCGCCGGGACAGGGGCCAGGTACGCAGTATTTT
many NA 16 TRBJ1-5 TRBV7-8 CASSSRTANSNQPQHF TGTGCCAGCAGCTCCCGGACAGCAAATAGCAATCAGCCCCAGCATTTT
many TRBD2 15 TRBJ2-7 TRBV2 CASSPRASGIYEQYF TGTGCCAGCAGCCCGAGGGCTAGCGGGATCTACGAGCAGTACTTC
NA NA 13 TRBJ1-1 TRBV6-4 CASSDNPNTEAFF TGTGCCAGCAGTGACAACCCGAACACTGAAGCTTTCTTT
many TRBD2 16 TRBJ2-3 TRBV19 CASSTGTSGTGDTQYF TGTGCCAGTAGTACCGGGACTAGCGGGACCGGAGATACGCAGTATTTT
NA TRBD1 15 TRBJ1-6 TRBV7-8 CASSSGQEGDSPLHF TGTGCCAGCAGCTCGGGACAGGAGGGAGATTCACCCCTCCACTTT
NA NA 13 TRBJ2-1 TRBV5-4 CASSLDRVAEQFF TGTGCCAGCAGCTTGGACAGGGTGGCTGAGCAGTTCTTC
few TRBD1 16 TRBJ1-4 TRBV28 CAATGTGGDVDEKLFF TGTGCTGCGACCGGGACAGGGGGCGATGTGGATGAAAAACTGTTTTTT
NA TRBD1 17 TRBJ2-6 TRBV24-1 CATSAGTGPSGANVLTF TGTGCCACCAGTGCAGGGACAGGGCCTTCTGGGGCCAACGTCCTGACTTTC
NA TRBD2 16 TRBJ2-1 TRBV7-9 CANSPGGGSSYNEQFF TGCGCCAACAGCCCGGGGGGGGGGAGCTCCTACAATGAGCAGTTCTTC